Following are 21 T cell receptor beta chains from one sample sequenced in a study of blood T cell repertoires in COVID-19. Libraries were prepared by immunoSEQ multiplex PCR; TCRdb keeps only in-frame clonotypes and omits some of them. This sample carries 15,000 to 20,000 clones, roughly 86% of them seen once, and the ten largest clones take 11%. The sample was peripheral blood. These receptors all stem from a human donor in a cohort sampled during active COVID-19.

The CDR3 loop reads CASRTTGAETQYF. Here the CDR3 DNA reads TGTGCCAGCCGTACGACAGGGGCAGAGACCCAGTACTTC. J is TRBJ2-5 and V is TRBV27, with 8 bases aligning to TRBD1. The CDR3 is made up of 13 amino acids. Germline CDR1 and CDR2: MNHEY and SMNVEV (reference sequence). V lost 8 bases and J lost 4; bases outside the gene matches: 6.

The chain uses TRBV5-1 and TRBJ2-3; 9 positions agree with TRBD2. CDR3 size: 16 residues. CDR1 and CDR2 (germline): SGHRS, YFSETQ. V lost 4 bases to trimming and J lost 0 bases; unmatched junction nucleotides: 6. CDR3 sequence: CASSATLAGSTDTQYF. The CDR3 coding sequence is TGCGCCAGCAGCGCCACGCTAGCGGGAAGCACAGATACGCAGTATTTT.

V gene TRBV5-1 combines with J gene TRBJ1-2, with 10 bases that match TRBD1. From germline, CDR1 is SGHRS and CDR2 YFSETQ. Losses at the gene ends were 0 bases for V and 4 bases for J; bases not matched to a gene: 3. The CDR3 is made up of 15 amino acids. The CDR3: CASSLGDRGGYGYTF. The CDR3 DNA is TGCGCCAGCAGCTTGGGGGACAGGGGAGGCTATGGCTACACCTTC.

The chain is built from TRBV5-1 and TRBJ2-5; 9 positions agree with TRBD2. The CDR3 consists of 17 residues. Germline V gene data show CDR1 as SGHRS and CDR2 as YFSETQ. With V trimmed by 4 bases and J by 0 bases, 10 bases remained unmatched. Here the CDR3 reads CASSPSAGGLYQETQYF. The CDR3 DNA reads TGCGCCAGCAGCCCTTCTGCGGGGGGGCTGTACCAAGAGACCCAGTACTTC.

This sequence joins TRBV6-5 and TRBJ1-6, with a possible D match to TRBD1 (5 bases). The CDR3 consists of 13 residues. Germline CDR1 MNHEY, CDR2 SVGAGI. V lost 6 bases to trimming and J lost 7 bases, with 10 bases between them. The CDR3 loop is CASSETVNSPLHF. CDR3 DNA: TGTGCCAGCAGCGAGACAGTCAATTCACCCCTCCACTTT.

This chain connects TRBV4-2 to TRBJ1-3; D call uncertain. The CDR3 consists of 15 residues. V was shortened by 1 base and J by 2 bases, with 9 bases between the two germline ends. Germline V CDR1 and CDR2: LGHNA, YNFKEQ. The CDR3 DNA is TGTGCCAGCAGCCAAGGTGGGAGGGCTGGAAACACCATATATTTT. This codes for CASSQGGRAGNTIYF.

The chain is built from TRBV23-1 and TRBJ2-7; 7 nucleotides line up with TRBD2. TRBV23-1 is recorded as an ORF, its role being uncertain. The CDR3 loop spans 16 amino acids. V lost 4 bases, J lost 4 bases, and 13 bases stayed unmatched. CDR3 amino acids: CASSPSGTTLIYEQYF. DNA of the CDR3: TGCGCCAGCAGTCCCTCAGGGACTACTCTGATTTACGAGCAGTACTTC.

The chain uses TRBV27 and TRBJ2-7; TRBD1 aligns across 8 bases. Germline assignment: CDR1 MNHEY and CDR2 SMNVEV (reference sequence). This CDR3 spans 14 amino acids. V lost 6 bases to trimming and J lost 2 bases; unmatched junction nucleotides: 6. The CDR3 bases are TGTGCCAGCAGCGAAGGGGACAGGACCTACGAGCAGTACTTC. Its translation is CASSEGDRTYEQYF.

This clone has a single count. The V and J genes are TRBV12-3 or TRBV12-4 and TRBJ1-1; D is uncertain. The CDR3 has 13 residues. Trimming left V 4 bases short and J 1 base short, with 7 bases between. Written as DNA, the CDR3 is TGTGCCAGCAGTTATACAAGGAACACTGAAGCTTTCTTT. Its protein is CASSYTRNTEAFF.

The chain links TRBV4-1 to TRBJ1-4; D gene uncertain. This CDR3 is built from 12 residues. Germline-derived CDR1 and CDR2 are MGHRA and YSYEKL. V was shortened by 1 base and J by 11 bases, with 8 bases between the two germline ends. The chain's CDR3 is CASSQAEGKLFF. DNA for the CDR3: TGCGCCAGCAGCCAAGCGGAGGGTAAACTGTTTTTT.

The J gene is TRBJ2-5, the V gene TRBV7-2; tentatively, D is TRBD2 (5 bases). Germline V lookup: CDR1 SGHTA, CDR2 FQGNSA. V was clipped by 2 bases and J by 4 bases, with 17 bases between them. CDR3 length: 16 amino acids. CDR3 coding DNA: TGTGCCAGCAGCTTAACGGAACCCTGGGAGCGAGAGACCCAGTACTTC. Translating gives CASSLTEPWERETQYF.

J is TRBJ1-3 and V is TRBV10-3; 7 bases map to TRBD1. CDR1 ENHRY and CDR2 SYGVKD come from the germline V gene. With 11 bases clipped from V and 6 bases from J, the junction kept 13 bases outside the gene matches. This CDR3 is 14 amino acids long. In DNA, the CDR3 is TGTGCCGGACAAGGGGGGCAGGGGGAAAACACCATATATTTT. Amino acids: CAGQGGQGENTIYF.

This chain joins TRBV2 and TRBJ1-2, with D perhaps TRBD1 (5 bases). The CDR3 runs 12 residues. V shed 3 bases and J shed 7 bases, with 9 bases lying between them. Per the germline V gene, CDR1 is SNHLY and CDR2 is FYNNEI. CDR3 DNA: TGTGCCAGCAGTGACGGACACGGTGGCTACACCTTC. Amino acids: CASSDGHGGYTF.

This sequence joins TRBV30 and TRBJ2-2, with 7 positions matching TRBD1. CDR1 GTSNPN and CDR2 SVGIG come from the germline V gene (reference sequence). CDR3 length equals 13 residues. The ends lost 3 bases at V and 6 bases at J; junction bases unmatched: 4. CDR3 loop: CAWRIGQAGELFF. The CDR3 DNA reads TGTGCCTGGAGAATAGGACAGGCCGGGGAGCTGTTTTTT.

The V gene is TRBV27, the J gene TRBJ2-3, with 9 bases matching TRBD1. Germline loops: CDR1 MNHEY, CDR2 SMNVEV (reference sequence). CDR3 length: 15 amino acids. After removal of 1 base from V and 3 bases from J, the junction contained 2 bases not matched to a gene. Here the CDR3 DNA reads TGTGCCAGCAGTTTATACAGGGGGCTAACAGATACGCAGTATTTT. Translation: CASSLYRGLTDTQYF.

V gene TRBV5-1 combines with J gene TRBJ1-1; D might be TRBD1 (6 bases). Between the trimmed V and J ends, which lost 5 bases and 1 base, there was a span of 18 bases. CDR1 is SGHRS and CDR2 is YFSETQ in the germline V gene. The CDR3 spans 16 residues. The CDR3 reads CASRPGRGIENTEAFF. The CDR3 coding sequence is TGCGCCAGCAGGCCGGGCAGGGGTATTGAGAACACTGAAGCTTTCTTT.

The chain joins TRBV5-1 to TRBJ2-2, with 7 nucleotides matching TRBD1. Trimming at V came to 4 bases and at J to 3 bases, leaving 6 bases not matched to a gene. The CDR3 is 15 residues long. The germline V gene has CDR1 SGHRS and CDR2 YFSETQ. The CDR3 loop is CASSLQGLYTGELFF. CDR3 in DNA: TGCGCCAGCAGCCTACAGGGGCTATACACCGGGGAGCTGTTTTTT. Looking up the rest from reference TRBV5-1 and TRBJ2-2 gives the full variable domain: KAGVTQTPRYLIKTRGQQVTLSCSPISGHRSVSWYQQTPGQGLQFLFEYFSETQRNKGNFPGRFSGRQFSNSRSEMNVSTLELGDSALYLCASSLQGLYTGELFFGEGSRLTVL.

This clone has just a few counts. The chain recombines TRBV7-9 with TRBJ1-2; a weak D match, TRBD1 (5 bases). Trimming took off 1 base at V and 7 bases at J, with 10 bases between the two ends. Germline V gene lookup returns CDR1 SEHNR and CDR2 FQNEAQ (reference sequence). The CDR3 consists of 13 residues. The CDR3 DNA reads as TGTGCCAGCAGCTTAGGGGGCATACGTGGCTACACCTTC. This gives the protein CASSLGGIRGYTF.

V gene TRBV6-6 combines with J gene TRBJ2-2; D may be TRBD1 (6 bases). Germline assignment: CDR1 MNHNY and CDR2 SVGAGI (reference sequence). V was trimmed by 5 bases and J by 0 bases, leaving 10 bases between them. The CDR3 is 15 amino acids. CDR3 loop: CASSHRQANTGELFF. The CDR3 DNA follows: TGTGCCAGCAGTCACCGACAGGCGAACACCGGGGAGCTGTTTTTT.

V gene TRBV9 combines with J gene TRBJ2-2, with 7 positions matching TRBD1. Germline V CDR1 and CDR2: SGDLS, YYNGEE. The V segment lost 2 bases and the J segment 5 bases; nucleotides outside the gene matches: 6. The length of the CDR3 is 15 residues. Here the CDR3 DNA reads TGTGCCAGCAGCGTGGGGACAGTAGCTACCGGGGAGCTGTTTTTT. Encoded protein: CASSVGTVATGELFF.

This chain links TRBV12-3 or TRBV12-4 with TRBJ2-7; D gene uncertain. V lost 3 bases and J 7 bases, leaving 7 bases between the germline ends. The CDR3 sequence is 11 residues long. CDR3: CASSFTREQYF. The CDR3 region has the DNA TGTGCCAGCAGTTTTACTCGGGAGCAGTACTTC.